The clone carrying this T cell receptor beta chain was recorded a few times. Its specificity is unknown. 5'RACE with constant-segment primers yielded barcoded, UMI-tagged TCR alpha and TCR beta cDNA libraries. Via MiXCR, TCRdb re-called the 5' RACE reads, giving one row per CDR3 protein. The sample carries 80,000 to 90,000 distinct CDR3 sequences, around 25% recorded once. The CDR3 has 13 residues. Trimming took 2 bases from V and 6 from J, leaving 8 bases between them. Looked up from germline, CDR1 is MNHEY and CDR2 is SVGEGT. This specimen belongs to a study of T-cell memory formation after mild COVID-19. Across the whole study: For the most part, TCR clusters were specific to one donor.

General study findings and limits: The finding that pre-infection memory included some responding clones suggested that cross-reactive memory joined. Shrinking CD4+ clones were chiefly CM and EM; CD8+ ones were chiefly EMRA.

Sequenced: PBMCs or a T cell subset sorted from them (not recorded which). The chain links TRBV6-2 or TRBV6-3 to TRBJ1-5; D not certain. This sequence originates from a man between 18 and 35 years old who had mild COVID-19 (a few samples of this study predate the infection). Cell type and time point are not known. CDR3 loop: CASSYEVFQPQHF. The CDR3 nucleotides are TGTGCCAGCAGTTACGAGGTTTTTCAGCCCCAGCATTTT.